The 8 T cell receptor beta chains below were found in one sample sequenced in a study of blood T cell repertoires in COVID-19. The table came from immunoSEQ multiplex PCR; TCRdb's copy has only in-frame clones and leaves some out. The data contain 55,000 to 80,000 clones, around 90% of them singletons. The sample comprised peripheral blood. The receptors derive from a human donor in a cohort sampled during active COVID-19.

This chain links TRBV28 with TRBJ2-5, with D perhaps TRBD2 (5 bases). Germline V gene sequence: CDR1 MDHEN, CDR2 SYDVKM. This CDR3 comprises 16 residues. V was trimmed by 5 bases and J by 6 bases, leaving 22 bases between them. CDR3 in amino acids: CASSNIRGPPSKTQYF. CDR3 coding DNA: TGTGCCAGCAGTAACATCCGAGGGCCCCCGTCGAAGACCCAGTACTTC.

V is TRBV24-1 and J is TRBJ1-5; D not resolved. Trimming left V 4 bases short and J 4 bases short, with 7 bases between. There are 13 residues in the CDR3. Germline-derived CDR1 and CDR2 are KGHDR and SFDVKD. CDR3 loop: CATSESGNQPQHF. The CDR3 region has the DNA TGTGCCACCAGTGAGAGCGGGAATCAGCCCCAGCATTTT.

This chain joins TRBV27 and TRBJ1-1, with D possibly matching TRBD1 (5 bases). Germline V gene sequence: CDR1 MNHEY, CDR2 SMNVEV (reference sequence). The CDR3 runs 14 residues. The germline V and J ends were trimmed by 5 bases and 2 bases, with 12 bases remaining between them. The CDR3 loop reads CASSPKTDNTEAFF. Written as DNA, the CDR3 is TGTGCCAGCAGTCCCAAGACAGATAACACTGAAGCTTTCTTT.

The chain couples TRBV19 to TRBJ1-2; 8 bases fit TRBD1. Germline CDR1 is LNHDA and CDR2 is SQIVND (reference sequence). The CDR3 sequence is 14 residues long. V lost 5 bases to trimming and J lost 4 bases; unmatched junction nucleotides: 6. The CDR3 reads CASSSGQGGYGYTF. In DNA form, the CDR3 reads TGTGCCAGTAGTTCCGGACAGGGCGGCTATGGCTACACCTTC.

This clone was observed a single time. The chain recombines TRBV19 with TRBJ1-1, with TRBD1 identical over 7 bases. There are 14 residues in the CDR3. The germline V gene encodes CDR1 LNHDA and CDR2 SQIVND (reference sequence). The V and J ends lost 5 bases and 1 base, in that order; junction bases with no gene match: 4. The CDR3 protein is CASSVGGWNTEAFF. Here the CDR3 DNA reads TGTGCCAGTAGTGTAGGGGGCTGGAACACTGAAGCTTTCTTT.

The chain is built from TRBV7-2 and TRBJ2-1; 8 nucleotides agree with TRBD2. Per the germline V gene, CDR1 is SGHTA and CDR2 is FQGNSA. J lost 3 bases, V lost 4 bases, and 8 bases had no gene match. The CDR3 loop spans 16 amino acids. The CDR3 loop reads CASSSPQRGSYNEQFF. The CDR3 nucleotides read TGTGCCAGCAGCTCCCCCCAGCGGGGGAGCTACAATGAGCAGTTCTTC.

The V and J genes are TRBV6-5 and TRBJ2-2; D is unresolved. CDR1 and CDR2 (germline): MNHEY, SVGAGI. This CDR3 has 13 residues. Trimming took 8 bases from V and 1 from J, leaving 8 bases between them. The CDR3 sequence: CASRSENTGELFF. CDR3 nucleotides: TGTGCCAGCCGGAGCGAGAACACCGGGGAGCTGTTTTTT.

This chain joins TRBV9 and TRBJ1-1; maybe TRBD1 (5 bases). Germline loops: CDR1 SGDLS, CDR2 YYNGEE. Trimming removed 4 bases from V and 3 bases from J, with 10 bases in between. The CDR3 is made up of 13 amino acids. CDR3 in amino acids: CASSMQGDTEAFF. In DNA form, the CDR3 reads TGTGCCAGCAGCATGCAGGGTGACACTGAAGCTTTCTTT.